This T cell receptor beta chain was retrieved from a study of OX40 agonist ivuxolimab in advanced cancers. Study-wide results and caveats: In CD8+ T cells, expanded clones were on average more numerous than in CD4+. At doses 0.1 to 3.0 mg/kg, CD4+ and CD8+ clones expanded. Some nonresponders likewise displayed low normalized T-cell clonal expansion.

V lost 2 bases to trimming and J lost 1 base, with 11 bases between them. The CDR3 spans 16 residues. Germline CDR1 is SGHNT and CDR2 is YENEEA. Sequenced by immunoSEQ multiplex PCR; TCRdb stores in-frame clones only, minus some. This table holds about 67,000 clones, around 82% found once. In the case of this clone: What it binds is unknown.

The chain employs TRBV11-3 and TRBJ2-2; D possibly corresponds to TRBD1 (5 bases). Material: CD4+ or CD8+ T cells sorted from blood, obtained in a trial of the OX40 agonist ivuxolimab. The TCR sequence derives from an adult with an advanced solid tumor such as melanoma, head and neck, liver or kidney cancer. The CDR3 sequence is CASSLQGVGNTGELFF. CDR3 sequence (DNA): TGTGCCAGCAGCTTACAGGGTGTCGGGAACACCGGGGAGCTGTTTTTT. The full variable domain, completed using reference TRBV11-3 and TRBJ2-2, is EAGVVQSPRYKIIEKKQPVAFWCNPISGHNTLYWYLQNLGQGPELLIRYENEEAVDDSQLPKDRFSAERLKGVDSTLKIQPAELGDSAVYLCASSLQGVGNTGELFFGEGSRLTVL.